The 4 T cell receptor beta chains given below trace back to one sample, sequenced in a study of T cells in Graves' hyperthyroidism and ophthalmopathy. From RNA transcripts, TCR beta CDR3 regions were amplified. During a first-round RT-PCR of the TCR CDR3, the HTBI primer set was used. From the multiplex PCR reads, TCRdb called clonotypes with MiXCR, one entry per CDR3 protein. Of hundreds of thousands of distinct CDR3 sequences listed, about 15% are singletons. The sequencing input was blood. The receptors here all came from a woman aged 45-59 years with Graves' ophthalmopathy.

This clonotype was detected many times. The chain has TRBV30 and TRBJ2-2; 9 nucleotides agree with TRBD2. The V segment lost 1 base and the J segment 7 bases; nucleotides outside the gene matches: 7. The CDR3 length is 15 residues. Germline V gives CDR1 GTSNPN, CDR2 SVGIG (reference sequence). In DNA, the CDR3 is TGTGCCTGGAGTGGGCGGGAGGGCCTGAGCGGGGAGCTGTTTTTT. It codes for CAWSGREGLSGELFF.

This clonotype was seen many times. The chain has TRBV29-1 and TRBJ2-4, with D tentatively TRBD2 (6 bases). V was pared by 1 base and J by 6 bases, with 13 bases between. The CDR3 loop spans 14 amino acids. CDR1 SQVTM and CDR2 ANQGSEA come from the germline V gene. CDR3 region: CSVEGRERGNIQYF. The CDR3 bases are TGCAGCGTTGAAGGGAGGGAGAGGGGAAACATTCAGTACTTC. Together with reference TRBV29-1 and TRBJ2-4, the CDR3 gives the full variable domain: SAVISQKPSRDICQRGTSLTIQCQVDSQVTMMFWYRQQPGQSLTLIATANQGSEATYESGFVIDKFPISRPNLTFSTLTVSNMSPEDSSIYLCSVEGRERGNIQYFGAGTRLSVL.

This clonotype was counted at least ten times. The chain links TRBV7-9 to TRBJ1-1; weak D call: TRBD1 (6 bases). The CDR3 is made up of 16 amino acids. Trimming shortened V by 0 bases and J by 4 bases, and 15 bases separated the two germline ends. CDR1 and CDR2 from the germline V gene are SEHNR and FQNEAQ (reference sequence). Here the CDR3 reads CASSLAPTGLGTEAFF. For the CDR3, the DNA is TGTGCCAGCAGCTTAGCCCCAACAGGGCTCGGCACTGAAGCTTTCTTT.

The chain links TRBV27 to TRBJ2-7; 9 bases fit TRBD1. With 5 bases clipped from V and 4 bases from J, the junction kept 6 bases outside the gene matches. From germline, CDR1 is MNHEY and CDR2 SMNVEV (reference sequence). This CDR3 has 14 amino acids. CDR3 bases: TGTGCCAGCAGTCGGACAGGGGCGGTGTACGAGCAGTACTTC. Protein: CASSRTGAVYEQYF.